The rows below give T cell receptor beta chains drawn from one sample of a study of neurological immune-mediated disorders. TCRdb itself ran the 5' RACE reads through MiXCR, one entry per CDR3 protein. The sample has roughly 50,000 distinct CDR3 sequences, 10% to 15% seen once. Source material: PBMCs. These receptors all come from an older woman with HTLV-1-associated myelopathy (HAM/TSP). Each CDR3 is given with its conserved first and last residue. D genes are given only for firm matches. A clone size is listed for some rows: how often the clone was seen (once, few, many), or a class if it is expanded.

clone_size	v_call	j_call	cdr3_length	d_call	cdr3_aa	cdr3_nt
many	TRBV4-1	TRBJ2-4	18	NA	CASSQEGAGGIGKNIQYF	TGCGCCAGCAGCCAAGAAGGGGCAGGAGGGATCGGCAAAAACATTCAGTACTTC
NA	TRBV10-3	TRBJ2-3	15	TRBD1	CAISFTGGAIDTQYF	TGTGCCATCAGTTTCACAGGGGGCGCGATAGATACGCAGTATTTT
many	TRBV3-1	TRBJ2-7	13	TRBD1	CASSQPKQGEQYF	TGTGCCAGCAGCCAACCAAAACAGGGGGAGCAGTACTTC
many	TRBV29-1	TRBJ2-5	15	TRBD1	CSVALTGGIEETQYF	TGCAGCGTGGCTTTGACAGGGGGAATTGAAGAGACCCAGTACTTC
many	TRBV5-1	TRBJ2-2	12	NA	CASSLNGGELFF	TGCGCCAGCAGCTTGAATGGAGGGGAGCTGTTTTTT
many	TRBV7-2	TRBJ1-2	14	TRBD1	CASSLYDRGLGSTF	TGTGCCAGCAGCCTCTACGACAGGGGGCTTGGTTCCACCTTC
many	TRBV20-1	TRBJ2-7	14	TRBD2	CSARSGRVSYEQYF	TGCAGTGCTCGAAGCGGGAGGGTATCCTACGAGCAGTACTTC
few	TRBV21-1	TRBJ2-7	15	NA	CASSKARGLRYEQYF	TGTGCCAGCAGCAAAGCCAGGGGACTTCGGTACGAGCAGTACTTC
few	TRBV25-1	TRBJ2-7	14	TRBD2	CACGDSGSGYEQYF	TGTGCCTGTGGAGATAGCGGGAGCGGGTACGAGCAGTACTTC
many	TRBV25-1	TRBJ1-1	16	NA	CASSEYLSRVETEAFF	TGTGCCAGCAGTGAATATCTCAGCAGGGTTGAGACTGAAGCTTTCTTT
many	TRBV7-9	TRBJ2-2	16	TRBD2	CASSLSGRAQTGELFF	TGTGCCAGCAGCCTAAGCGGGAGGGCCCAGACCGGGGAGCTGTTTTTT
many	TRBV3-1	TRBJ2-1	15	TRBD2	CASSQDPRGGNEQFF	TGTGCCAGCAGCCAAGATCCTAGGGGAGGGAATGAGCAGTTCTTC
NA	TRBV12-3/TRBV12-4	TRBJ1-4	13	NA	CASSLARREKLFF	TGTGCCAGCAGTTTGGCTAGACGGGAAAAACTGTTTTTT
many	TRBV7-2	TRBJ2-1	15	NA	CASSLASGPYNEQFF	TGTGCCAGCAGCTTAGCGTCGGGCCCATACAATGAGCAGTTCTTC
many	TRBV10-3	TRBJ2-7	15	TRBD2	CAISELWGTTYEQYF	TGTGCCATCAGTGAATTGTGGGGGACTACTTACGAGCAGTACTTC
few	TRBV6-5	TRBJ2-7	14	NA	CASSYGGTAGEQYF	TGTGCCAGCAGTTACGGGGGGACCGCGGGCGAGCAGTACTTC
many	TRBV29-1	TRBJ2-1	12	NA	CSVGVPYNEQFF	TGCAGCGTGGGGGTACCTTACAATGAGCAGTTCTTC